This T cell receptor beta chain was recovered during a study of cytomegalovirus exposure and HLA in healthy donors. Unrecorded immune exposure was likely among donors, who were nominally healthy when sampled. Primers: 60 Vbeta forward and 13 Jbeta reverse. Sequencing used immunoSEQ multiplex PCR; TCRdb keeps in-frame clones, though not all of them. The sample lists 170,000 or so clones; around four fifths were seen once. A few counts support this clone. Its antigen remains unidentified. Between the trimmed V and J ends, which lost 0 bases and 3 bases, there was a span of 12 bases. Germline assignment: CDR1 SGHRS and CDR2 YFSETQ. This CDR3 is 16 amino acids long. Study findings and constraints: Most TCR sequences were uncommon, yet certain public TCRs appeared in many donors.

This TCR was recovered from a woman in her forties or fifties in good health and CMV-seropositive. Sequencing was carried out using PBMCs. V gene TRBV5-1 combines with J gene TRBJ1-4; D remains ambiguous. CDR3 DNA: TGCGCCAGCAGCTTGGGCGCGGCAGAACCTAATGAAAAACTGTTTTTT. This encodes CASSLGAAEPNEKLFF.